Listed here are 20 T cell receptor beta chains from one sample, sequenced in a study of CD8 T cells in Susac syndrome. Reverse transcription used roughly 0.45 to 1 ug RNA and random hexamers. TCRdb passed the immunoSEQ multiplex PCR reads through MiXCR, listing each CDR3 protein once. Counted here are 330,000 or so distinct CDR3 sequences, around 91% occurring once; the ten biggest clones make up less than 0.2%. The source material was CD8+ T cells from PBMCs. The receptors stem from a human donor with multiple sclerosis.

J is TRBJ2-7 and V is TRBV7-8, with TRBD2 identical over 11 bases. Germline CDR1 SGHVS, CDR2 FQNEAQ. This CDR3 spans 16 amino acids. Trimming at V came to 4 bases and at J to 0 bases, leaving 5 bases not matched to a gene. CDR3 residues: CASSSRLAGISYEQYF. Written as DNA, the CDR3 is TGTGCCAGCAGCTCTCGACTAGCGGGGATCTCCTACGAGCAGTACTTC.

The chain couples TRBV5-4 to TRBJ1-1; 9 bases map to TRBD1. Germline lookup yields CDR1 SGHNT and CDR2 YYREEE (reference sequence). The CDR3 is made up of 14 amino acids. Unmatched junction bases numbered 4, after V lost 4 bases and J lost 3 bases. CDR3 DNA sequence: TGTGCCAGCAGCGTCACAGGGGGCCACACTGAAGCTTTCTTT. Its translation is CASSVTGGHTEAFF.

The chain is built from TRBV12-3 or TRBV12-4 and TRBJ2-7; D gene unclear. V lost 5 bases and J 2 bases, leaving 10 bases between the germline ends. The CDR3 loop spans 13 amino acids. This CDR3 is CASSRGNPYEQYF. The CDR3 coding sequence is TGTGCCAGCAGTAGAGGAAATCCCTACGAGCAGTACTTC.

The CDR3 protein is CASSLGPGATEAFF. CDR3 DNA: TGTGCCAGCAGCCTAGGCCCGGGGGCAACTGAAGCTTTCTTT. J is TRBJ1-1 and V is TRBV7-3; perhaps TRBD1 as D (6 bases). Germline V gives CDR1 SGHTA, CDR2 FQGTGA. The CDR3 is 14 residues long. V lost 5 bases to trimming and J lost 5 bases, with 15 bases between them.

The CDR3 nucleotides are TGTGCCAGCAGTCCACAAGGTTCAGGTACCGCTGAGCAGTTCTTC. It codes for CASSPQGSGTAEQFF. This chain uses TRBV27 with TRBJ2-1; D unclear. Trimming cost V 5 bases and J 9 bases, with 20 bases left between them. Germline CDR1 MNHEY, CDR2 SMNVEV (reference sequence). The CDR3 has 15 amino acids.

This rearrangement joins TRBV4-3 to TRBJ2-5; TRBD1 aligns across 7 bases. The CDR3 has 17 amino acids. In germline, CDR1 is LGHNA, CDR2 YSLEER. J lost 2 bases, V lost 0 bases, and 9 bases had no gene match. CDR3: CASSQEGGYGRQETQYF. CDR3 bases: TGCGCCAGCAGCCAAGAAGGGGGCTACGGTAGACAAGAGACCCAGTACTTC.

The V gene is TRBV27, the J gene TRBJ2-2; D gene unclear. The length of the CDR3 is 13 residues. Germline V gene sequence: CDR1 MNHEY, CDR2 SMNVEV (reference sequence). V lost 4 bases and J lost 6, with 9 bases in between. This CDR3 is CASSYGQSGELFF. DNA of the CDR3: TGTGCCAGCAGTTACGGGCAGTCCGGGGAGCTGTTTTTT.

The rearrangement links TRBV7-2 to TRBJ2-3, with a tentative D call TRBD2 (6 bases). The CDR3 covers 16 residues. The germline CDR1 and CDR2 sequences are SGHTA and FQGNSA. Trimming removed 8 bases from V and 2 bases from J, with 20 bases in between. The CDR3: CASHERAGYYTDTQYF. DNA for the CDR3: TGTGCCAGCCACGAGCGAGCGGGTTACTACACAGATACGCAGTATTTT.

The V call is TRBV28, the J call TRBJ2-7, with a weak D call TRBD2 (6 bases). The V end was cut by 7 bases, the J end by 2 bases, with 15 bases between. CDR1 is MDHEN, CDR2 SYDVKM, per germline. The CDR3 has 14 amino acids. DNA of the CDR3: TGTGCCAGCACCGCGGGGCTAGGGGCCTACGAGCAGTACTTC. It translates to CASTAGLGAYEQYF.

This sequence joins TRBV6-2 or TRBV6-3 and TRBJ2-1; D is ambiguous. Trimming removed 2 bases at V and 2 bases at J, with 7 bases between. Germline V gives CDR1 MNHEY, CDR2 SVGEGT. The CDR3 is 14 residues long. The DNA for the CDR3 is TGTGCCAGCAGTTACAAGGTCACCTACAATGAGCAGTTCTTC. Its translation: CASSYKVTYNEQFF.

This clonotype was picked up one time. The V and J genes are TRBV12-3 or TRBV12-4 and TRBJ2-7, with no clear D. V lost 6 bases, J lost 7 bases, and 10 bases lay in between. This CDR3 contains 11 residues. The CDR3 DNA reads TGTGCCAGCAGCATCGTAGGGGAGCAGTACTTC. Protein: CASSIVGEQYF.

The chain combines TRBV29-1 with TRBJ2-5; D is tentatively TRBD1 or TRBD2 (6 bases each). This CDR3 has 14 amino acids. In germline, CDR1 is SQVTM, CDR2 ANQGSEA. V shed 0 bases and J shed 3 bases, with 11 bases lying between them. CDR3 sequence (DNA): TGCAGCGTTGAAGATAACGGGGGCGAAGAGACCCAGTACTTC. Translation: CSVEDNGGEETQYF. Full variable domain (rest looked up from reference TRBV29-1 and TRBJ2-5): SAVISQKPSRDICQRGTSLTIQCQVDSQVTMMFWYRQQPGQSLTLIATANQGSEATYESGFVIDKFPISRPNLTFSTLTVSNMSPEDSSIYLCSVEDNGGEETQYFGPGTRLLVL.

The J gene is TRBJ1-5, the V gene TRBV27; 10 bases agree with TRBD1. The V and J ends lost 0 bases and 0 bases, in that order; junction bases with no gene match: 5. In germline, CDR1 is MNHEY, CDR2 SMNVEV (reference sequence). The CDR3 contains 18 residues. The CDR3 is CASSLSGTGDLSNQPQHF. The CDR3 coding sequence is TGTGCCAGCAGTTTATCCGGGACAGGGGACCTTAGCAATCAGCCCCAGCATTTT.

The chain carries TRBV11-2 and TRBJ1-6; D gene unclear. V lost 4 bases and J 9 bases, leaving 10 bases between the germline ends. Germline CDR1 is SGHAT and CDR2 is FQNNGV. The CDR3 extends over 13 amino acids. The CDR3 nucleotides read TGTGCCAGCAGCTCCCCCGGGGTTTCACCCCTCCACTTT. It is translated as CASSSPGVSPLHF. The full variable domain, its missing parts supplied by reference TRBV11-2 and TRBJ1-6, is EAGVAQSPRYKIIEKRQSVAFWCNPISGHATLYWYQQILGQGPKLLIQFQNNGVVDDSQLPKDRFSAERLKGVDSTLKIQPAKLEDSAVYLCASSSPGVSPLHFGNGTRLTVT.

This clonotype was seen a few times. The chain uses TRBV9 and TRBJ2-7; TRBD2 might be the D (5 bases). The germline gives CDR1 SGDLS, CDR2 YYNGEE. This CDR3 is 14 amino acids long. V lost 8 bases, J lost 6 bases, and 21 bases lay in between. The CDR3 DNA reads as TGTGCCAGTAGCCACGCGGGTGGGCTCTCCGAGCAGTACTTC. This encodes CASSHAGGLSEQYF. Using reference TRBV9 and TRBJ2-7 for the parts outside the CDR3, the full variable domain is DSGVTQTPKHLITATGQRVTLRCSPRSGDLSVYWYQQSLDQGLQFLIQYYNGEERAKGNILERFSAQQFPDLHSELNLSSLELGDSALYFCASSHAGGLSEQYFGPGTRLTVT.

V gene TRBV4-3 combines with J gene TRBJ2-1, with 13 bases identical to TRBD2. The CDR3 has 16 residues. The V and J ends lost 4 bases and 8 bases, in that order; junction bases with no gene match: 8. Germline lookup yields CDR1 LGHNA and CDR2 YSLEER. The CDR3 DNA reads TGCGCCAGCAGCCCCTCCGGGACTAGCGGGATCGATGAGCAGTTCTTC. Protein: CASSPSGTSGIDEQFF.

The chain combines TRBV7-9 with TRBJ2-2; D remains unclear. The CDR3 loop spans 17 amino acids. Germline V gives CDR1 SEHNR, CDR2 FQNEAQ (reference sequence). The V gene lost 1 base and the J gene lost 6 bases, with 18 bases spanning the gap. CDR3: CASSLVGLISYPGELFF. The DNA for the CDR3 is TGTGCCAGCAGCTTAGTTGGCTTGATCTCATATCCCGGGGAGCTGTTTTTT.

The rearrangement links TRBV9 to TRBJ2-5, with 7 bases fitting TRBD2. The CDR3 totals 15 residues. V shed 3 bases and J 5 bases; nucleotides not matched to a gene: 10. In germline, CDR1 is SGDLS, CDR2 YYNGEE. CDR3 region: CASSAQPTGGETQYF. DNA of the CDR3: TGTGCCAGCAGCGCTCAACCAACCGGGGGGGAGACCCAGTACTTC.

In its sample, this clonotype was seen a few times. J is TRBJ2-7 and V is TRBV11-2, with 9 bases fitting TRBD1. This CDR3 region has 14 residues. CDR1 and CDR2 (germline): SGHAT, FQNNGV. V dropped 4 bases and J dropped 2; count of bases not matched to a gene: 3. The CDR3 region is CASSYDRGTYEQYF. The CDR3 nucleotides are TGTGCCAGCAGCTACGACAGGGGGACCTACGAGCAGTACTTC.

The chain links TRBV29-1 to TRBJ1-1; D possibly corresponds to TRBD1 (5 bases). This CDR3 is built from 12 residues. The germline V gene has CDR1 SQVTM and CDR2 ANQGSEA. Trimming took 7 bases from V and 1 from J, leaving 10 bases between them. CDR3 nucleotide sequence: TGCAGCGCGACAGCTGCGAACACTGAAGCTTTCTTT. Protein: CSATAANTEAFF.